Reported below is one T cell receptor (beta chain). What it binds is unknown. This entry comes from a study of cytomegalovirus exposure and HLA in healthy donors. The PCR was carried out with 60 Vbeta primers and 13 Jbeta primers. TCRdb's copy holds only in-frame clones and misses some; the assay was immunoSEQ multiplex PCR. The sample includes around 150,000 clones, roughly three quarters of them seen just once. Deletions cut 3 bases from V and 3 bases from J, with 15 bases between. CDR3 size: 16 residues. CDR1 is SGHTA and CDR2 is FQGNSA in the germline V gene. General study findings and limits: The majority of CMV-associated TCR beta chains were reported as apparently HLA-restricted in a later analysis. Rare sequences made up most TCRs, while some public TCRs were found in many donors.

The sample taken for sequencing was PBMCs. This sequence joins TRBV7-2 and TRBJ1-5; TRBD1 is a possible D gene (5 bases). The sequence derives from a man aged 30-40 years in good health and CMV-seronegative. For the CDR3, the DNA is TGTGCCAGCAGCTTGAGACAGTTCCCCGCCAATCAGCCCCAGCATTTT. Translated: CASSLRQFPANQPQHF.